This TCR beta chain was identified in a study of regulatory T cells in long-lasting Graves disease. Study-level results: Those with persistent Graves' had less TCR diversity than newly diagnosed patients.

This CDR3 contains 15 residues. CDR1 and CDR2 (germline): SGHRS, YFSETQ. V was trimmed by 0 bases and J by 5 bases, leaving 12 bases between them. Building the TCR beta libraries relied on iRepertoire HTBI primers, and CDR3 regions underwent Arm-PCR. Original methodology: Overall, samples carried 60 to 65 TRBV and some 15 TRBJ segments. TCRdb used MiXCR to reprocess the multiplex PCR reads, holding one entry per CDR3 protein. The V and J calls and clone size are TCRdb's, not the authors'. The sample shows about 350,000 distinct CDR3 sequences, approximately 15% of them seen only once. This clonotype was picked up many times. Its target is not known. Stated time point: newly diagnosed GD, antithyroid drugs for less than 3 months. Extracted PBMC RNA gave rise to the TCR library. Per American Thyroid Association guidelines, Graves' disease was diagnosed. These data were also filed under a second study, of T cells in Graves' hyperthyroidism and ophthalmopathy. That publication notes: Ophthalmopathy prediction by the model preceded onset by a median about 6 months.

The sequence derives from a man aged 35 to 55 with Graves disease. Sequencing was performed on peripheral blood mononuclear cells (PBMCs), taken at new diagnosis, from a patient treated with antithyroid drugs. The J gene is TRBJ2-1, the V gene TRBV5-1; tentatively, D is TRBD2 (6 bases). CDR3 coding DNA: TGCGCCAGCAGCTTGGGGTTCGGAGGGCACAATGAGCAGTTCTTC. Translating gives CASSLGFGGHNEQFF.